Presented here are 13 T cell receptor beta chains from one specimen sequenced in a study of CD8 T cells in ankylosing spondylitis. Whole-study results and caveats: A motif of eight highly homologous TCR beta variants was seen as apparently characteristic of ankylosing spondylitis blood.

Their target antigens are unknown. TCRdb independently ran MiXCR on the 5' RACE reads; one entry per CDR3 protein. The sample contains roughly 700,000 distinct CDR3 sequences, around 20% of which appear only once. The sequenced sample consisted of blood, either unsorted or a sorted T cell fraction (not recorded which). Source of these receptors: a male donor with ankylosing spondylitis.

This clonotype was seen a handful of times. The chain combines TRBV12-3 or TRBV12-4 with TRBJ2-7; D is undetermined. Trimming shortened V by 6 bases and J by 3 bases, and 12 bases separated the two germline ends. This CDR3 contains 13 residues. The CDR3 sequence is CASRHLRGYEQYF. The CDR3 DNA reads TGTGCCAGCAGACACCTTCGCGGCTACGAGCAGTACTTC.

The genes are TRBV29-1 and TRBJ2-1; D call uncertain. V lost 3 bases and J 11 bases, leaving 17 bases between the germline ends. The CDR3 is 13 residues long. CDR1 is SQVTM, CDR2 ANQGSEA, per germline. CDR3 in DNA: TGCAGCGTTGAGGGGTCCCGAGGTTCGCAGCAGTTCTTC. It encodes CSVEGSRGSQQFF.

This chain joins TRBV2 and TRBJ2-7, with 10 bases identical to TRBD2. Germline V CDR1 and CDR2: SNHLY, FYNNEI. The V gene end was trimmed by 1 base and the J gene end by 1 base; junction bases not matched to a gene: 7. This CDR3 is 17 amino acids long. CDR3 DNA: TGTGCCAGCAGTGAAGTAGCCGGACTAGCGGTATCCTACGAGCAGTACTTC. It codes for CASSEVAGLAVSYEQYF. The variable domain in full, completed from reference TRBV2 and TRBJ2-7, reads EPEVTQTPSHQVTQMGQEVILRCVPISNHLYFYWYRQILGQKVEFLVSFYNNEISEKSEIFDDQFSVERPDGSNFTLKIRSTKLEDSAMYFCASSEVAGLAVSYEQYFGPGTRLTVT.

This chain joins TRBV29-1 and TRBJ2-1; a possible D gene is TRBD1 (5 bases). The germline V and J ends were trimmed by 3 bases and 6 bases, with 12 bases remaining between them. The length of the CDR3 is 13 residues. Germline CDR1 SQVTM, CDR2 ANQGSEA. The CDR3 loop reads CSVDRWQGNEQFF. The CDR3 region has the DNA TGCAGCGTTGATAGGTGGCAGGGCAATGAGCAGTTCTTC.

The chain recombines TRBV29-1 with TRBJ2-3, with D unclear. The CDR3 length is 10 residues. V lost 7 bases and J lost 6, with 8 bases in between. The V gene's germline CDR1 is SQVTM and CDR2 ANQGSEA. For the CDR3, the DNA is TGCAGCGCCGATGGTGATACGCAGTATTTT. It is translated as CSADGDTQYF.

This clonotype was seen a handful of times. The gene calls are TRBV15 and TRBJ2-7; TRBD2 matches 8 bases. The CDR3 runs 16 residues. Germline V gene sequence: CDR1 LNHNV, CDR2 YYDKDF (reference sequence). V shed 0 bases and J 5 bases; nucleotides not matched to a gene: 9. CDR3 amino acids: CATSRDWVSGTDEQYF. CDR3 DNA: TGTGCCACCAGCAGAGACTGGGTTAGCGGGACCGACGAGCAGTACTTC.

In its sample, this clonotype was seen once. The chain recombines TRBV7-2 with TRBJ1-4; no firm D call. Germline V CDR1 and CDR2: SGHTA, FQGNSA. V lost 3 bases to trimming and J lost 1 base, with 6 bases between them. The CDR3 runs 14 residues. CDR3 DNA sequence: TGTGCCAGCAGCTTGGACCGAACTAATGAAAAACTGTTTTTT. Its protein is CASSLDRTNEKLFF.

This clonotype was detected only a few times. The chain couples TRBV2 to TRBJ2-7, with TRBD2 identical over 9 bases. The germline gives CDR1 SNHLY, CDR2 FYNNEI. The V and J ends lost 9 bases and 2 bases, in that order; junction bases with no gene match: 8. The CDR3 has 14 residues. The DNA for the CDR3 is TGTGCCAGTAGGCCTAGCGGGGCGCCCTACGAGCAGTACTTC. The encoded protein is CASRPSGAPYEQYF. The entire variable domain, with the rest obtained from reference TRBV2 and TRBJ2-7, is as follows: EPEVTQTPSHQVTQMGQEVILRCVPISNHLYFYWYRQILGQKVEFLVSFYNNEISEKSEIFDDQFSVERPDGSNFTLKIRSTKLEDSAMYFCASRPSGAPYEQYFGPGTRLTVT.

The CDR3 DNA is TGTGCCAGCAGCCCGGGAGAGGGGACTGAGCAGTTCTTC. Translated: CASSPGEGTEQFF. The chain has TRBV6-1 and TRBJ2-1; D might be TRBD2 (6 bases). The germline V and J ends were trimmed by 6 bases and 9 bases, with 15 bases remaining between them. The CDR3 consists of 13 residues. From germline, CDR1 is MNHNS and CDR2 SASEGT.

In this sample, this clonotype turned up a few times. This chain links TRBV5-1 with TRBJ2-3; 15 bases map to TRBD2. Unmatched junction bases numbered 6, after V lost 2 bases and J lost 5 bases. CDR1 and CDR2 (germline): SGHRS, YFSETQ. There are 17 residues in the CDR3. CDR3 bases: TGCGCCAGCAGCTTCGGACTAGCGGGGGGGCCGGGAGATACGCAGTATTTT. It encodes CASSFGLAGGPGDTQYF.

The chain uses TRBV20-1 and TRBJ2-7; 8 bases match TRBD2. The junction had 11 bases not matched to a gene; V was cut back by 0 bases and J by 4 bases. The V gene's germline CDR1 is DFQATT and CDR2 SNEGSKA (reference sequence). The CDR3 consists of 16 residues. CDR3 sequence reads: CSARDLTSGDRYEQYF. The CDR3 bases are TGCAGTGCTAGAGATCTCACTAGCGGAGACCGTTACGAGCAGTACTTC.

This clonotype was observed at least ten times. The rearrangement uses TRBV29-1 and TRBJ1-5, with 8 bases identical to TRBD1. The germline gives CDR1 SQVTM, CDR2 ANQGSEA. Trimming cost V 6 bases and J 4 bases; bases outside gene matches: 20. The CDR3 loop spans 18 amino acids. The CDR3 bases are TGCAGCGTGGTCCCCAGGACAGGGACGTATTTTAGGAATCAGCCCCAGCATTTT. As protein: CSVVPRTGTYFRNQPQHF.

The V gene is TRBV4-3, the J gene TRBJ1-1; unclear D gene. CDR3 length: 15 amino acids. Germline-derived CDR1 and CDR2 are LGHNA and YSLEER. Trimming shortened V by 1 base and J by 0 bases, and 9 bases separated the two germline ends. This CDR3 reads CASSQGSRLNTEAFF. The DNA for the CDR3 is TGCGCCAGCAGCCAAGGGAGCAGGTTGAACACTGAAGCTTTCTTT.